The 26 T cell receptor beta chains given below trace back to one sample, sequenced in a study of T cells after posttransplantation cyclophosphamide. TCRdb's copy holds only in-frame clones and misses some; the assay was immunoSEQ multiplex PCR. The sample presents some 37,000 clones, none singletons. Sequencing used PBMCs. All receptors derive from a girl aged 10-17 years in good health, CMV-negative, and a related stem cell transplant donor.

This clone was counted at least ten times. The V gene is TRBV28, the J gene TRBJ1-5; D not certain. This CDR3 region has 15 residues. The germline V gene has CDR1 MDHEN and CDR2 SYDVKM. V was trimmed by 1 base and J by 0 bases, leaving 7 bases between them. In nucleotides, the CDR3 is TGTGCCAGCAGTTTATACAAAAATAGCAATCAGCCCCAGCATTTT. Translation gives CASSLYKNSNQPQHF.

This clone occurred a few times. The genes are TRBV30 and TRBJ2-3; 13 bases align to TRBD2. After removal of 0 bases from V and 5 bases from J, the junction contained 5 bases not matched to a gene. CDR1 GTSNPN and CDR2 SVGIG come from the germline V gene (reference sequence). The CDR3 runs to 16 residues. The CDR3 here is CAWSVLAGGPRDTQYF. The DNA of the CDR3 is TGTGCCTGGAGTGTACTAGCGGGAGGGCCGAGAGATACGCAGTATTTT.

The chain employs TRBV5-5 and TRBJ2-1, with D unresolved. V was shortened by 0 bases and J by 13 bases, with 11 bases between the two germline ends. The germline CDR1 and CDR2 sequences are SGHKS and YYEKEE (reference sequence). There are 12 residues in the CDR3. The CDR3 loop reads CASSLVFVLQFF. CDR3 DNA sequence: TGTGCCAGCAGCTTGGTCTTTGTCCTTCAGTTCTTC. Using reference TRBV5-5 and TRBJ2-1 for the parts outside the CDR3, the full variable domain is DAGVTQSPTHLIKTRGQQVTLRCSPISGHKSVSWYQQVLGQGPQFIFQYYEKEERGRGNFPDRFSARQFPNYSSELNVNALLLGDSALYLCASSLVFVLQFFGPGTRLTVL.

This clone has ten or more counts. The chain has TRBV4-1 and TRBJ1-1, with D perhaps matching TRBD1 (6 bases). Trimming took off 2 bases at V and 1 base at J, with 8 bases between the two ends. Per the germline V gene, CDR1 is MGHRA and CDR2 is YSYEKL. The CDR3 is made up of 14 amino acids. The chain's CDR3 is CASSQRQANTEAFF. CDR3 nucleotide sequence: TGCGCCAGCAGCCAAAGACAGGCGAACACTGAAGCTTTCTTT.

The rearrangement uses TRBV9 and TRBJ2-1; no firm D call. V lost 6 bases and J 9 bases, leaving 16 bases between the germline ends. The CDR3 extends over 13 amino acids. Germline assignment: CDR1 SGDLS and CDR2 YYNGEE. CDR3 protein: CASNEVNFGEQFF. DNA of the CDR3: TGTGCCAGCAACGAGGTAAATTTCGGTGAGCAGTTCTTC. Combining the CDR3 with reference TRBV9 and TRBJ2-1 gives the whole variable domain DSGVTQTPKHLITATGQRVTLRCSPRSGDLSVYWYQQSLDQGLQFLIQYYNGEERAKGNILERFSAQQFPDLHSELNLSSLELGDSALYFCASNEVNFGEQFFGPGTRLTVL.

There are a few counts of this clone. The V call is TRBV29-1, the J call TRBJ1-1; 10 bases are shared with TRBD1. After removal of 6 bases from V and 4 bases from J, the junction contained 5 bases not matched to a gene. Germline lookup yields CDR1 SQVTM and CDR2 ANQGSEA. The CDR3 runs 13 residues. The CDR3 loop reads CSVPGTGATEAFF. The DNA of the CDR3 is TGCAGCGTGCCCGGGACAGGGGCCACTGAAGCTTTCTTT.

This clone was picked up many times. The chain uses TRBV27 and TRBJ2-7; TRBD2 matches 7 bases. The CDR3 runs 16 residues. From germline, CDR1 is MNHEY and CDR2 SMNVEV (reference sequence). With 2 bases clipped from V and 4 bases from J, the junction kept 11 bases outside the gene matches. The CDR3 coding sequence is TGTGCCAGCAGTTTAGCACCCGGGGGAGGGAATTACGAGCAGTACTTC. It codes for CASSLAPGGGNYEQYF.

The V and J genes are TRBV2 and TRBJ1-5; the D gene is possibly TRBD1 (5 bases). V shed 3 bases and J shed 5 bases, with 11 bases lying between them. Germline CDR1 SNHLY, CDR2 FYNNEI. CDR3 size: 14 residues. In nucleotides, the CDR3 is TGTGCCAGCAGTGACGGTGGGGGGTATCAGCCCCAGCATTTT. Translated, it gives CASSDGGGYQPQHF.

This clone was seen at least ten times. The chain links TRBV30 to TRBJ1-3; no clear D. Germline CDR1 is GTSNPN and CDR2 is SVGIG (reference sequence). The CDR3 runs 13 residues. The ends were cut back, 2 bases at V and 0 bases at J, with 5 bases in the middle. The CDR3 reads CAWSINSGNTIYF. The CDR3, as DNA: TGTGCCTGGAGTATTAACTCTGGAAACACCATATATTTT.

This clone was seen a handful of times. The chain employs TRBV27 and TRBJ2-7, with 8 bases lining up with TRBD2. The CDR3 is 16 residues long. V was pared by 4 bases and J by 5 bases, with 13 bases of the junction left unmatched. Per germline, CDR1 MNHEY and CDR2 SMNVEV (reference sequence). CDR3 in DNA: TGTGCCAGCAGTTCGGTCGCGGGGGGCTGGCGAGACGAGCAGTACTTC. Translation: CASSSVAGGWRDEQYF.

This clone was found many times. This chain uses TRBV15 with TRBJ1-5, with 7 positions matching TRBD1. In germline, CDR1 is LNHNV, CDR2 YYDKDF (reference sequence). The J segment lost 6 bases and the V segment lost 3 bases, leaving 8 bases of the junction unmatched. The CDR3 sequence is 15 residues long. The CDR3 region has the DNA TGTGCCACCAGCAGCGACAGGGCGGCGGGTCAGCCCCAGCATTTT. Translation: CATSSDRAAGQPQHF.

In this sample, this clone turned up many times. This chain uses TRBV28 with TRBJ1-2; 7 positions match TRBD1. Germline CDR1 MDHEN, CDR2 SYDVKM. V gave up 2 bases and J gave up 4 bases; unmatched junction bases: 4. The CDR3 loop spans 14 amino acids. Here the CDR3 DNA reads TGTGCCAGCAGTTTAGTAGGGGGCGTCTATGGCTACACCTTC. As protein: CASSLVGGVYGYTF.

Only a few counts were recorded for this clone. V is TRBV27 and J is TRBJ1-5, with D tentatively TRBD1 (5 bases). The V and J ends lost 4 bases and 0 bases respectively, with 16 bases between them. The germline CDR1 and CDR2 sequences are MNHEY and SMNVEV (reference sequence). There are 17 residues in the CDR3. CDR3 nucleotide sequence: TGTGCCAGCAGTTCAGGCGGGGGTCCTAATAGCAATCAGCCCCAGCATTTT. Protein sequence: CASSSGGGPNSNQPQHF.

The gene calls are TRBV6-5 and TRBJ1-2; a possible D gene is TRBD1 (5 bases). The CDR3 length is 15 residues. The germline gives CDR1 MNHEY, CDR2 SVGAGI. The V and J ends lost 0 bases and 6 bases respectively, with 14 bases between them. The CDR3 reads CASSYSRFRVDGYTF. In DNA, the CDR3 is TGTGCCAGCAGTTACTCGAGGTTCAGGGTGGATGGCTACACCTTC.

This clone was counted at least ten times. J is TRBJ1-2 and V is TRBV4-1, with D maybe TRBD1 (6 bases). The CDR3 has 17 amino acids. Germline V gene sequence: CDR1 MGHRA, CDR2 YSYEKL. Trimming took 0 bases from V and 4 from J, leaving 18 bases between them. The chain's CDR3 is CASSQEKTAGTPYGYTF. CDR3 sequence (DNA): TGCGCCAGCAGCCAAGAAAAGACCGCCGGGACACCCTATGGCTACACCTTC.

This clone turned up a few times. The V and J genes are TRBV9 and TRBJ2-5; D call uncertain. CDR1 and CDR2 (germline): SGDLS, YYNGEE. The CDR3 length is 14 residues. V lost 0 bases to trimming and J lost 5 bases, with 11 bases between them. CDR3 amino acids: CASSVESGQETQYF. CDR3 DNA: TGTGCCAGCAGCGTAGAATCGGGTCAGGAGACCCAGTACTTC.

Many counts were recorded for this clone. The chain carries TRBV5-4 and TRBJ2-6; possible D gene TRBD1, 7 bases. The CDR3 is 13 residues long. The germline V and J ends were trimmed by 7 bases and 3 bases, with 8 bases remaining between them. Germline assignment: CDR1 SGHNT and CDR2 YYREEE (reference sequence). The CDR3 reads CASQGGGANVLTF. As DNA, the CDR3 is TGTGCCAGCCAGGGGGGTGGGGCCAACGTCCTGACTTTC.

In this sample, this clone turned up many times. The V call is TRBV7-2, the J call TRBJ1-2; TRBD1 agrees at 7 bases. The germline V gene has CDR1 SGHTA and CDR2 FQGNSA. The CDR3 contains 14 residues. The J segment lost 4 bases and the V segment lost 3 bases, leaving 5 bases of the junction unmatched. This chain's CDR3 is CASSFDRAGYGYTF. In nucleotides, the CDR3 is TGTGCCAGCAGCTTTGACAGGGCGGGCTATGGCTACACCTTC.

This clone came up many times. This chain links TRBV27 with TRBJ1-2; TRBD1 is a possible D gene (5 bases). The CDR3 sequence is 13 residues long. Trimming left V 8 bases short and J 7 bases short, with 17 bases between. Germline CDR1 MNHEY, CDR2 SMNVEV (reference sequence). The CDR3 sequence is CASAQARRRGYTF. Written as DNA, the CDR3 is TGTGCCAGCGCACAGGCGAGACGTCGTGGCTACACCTTC.

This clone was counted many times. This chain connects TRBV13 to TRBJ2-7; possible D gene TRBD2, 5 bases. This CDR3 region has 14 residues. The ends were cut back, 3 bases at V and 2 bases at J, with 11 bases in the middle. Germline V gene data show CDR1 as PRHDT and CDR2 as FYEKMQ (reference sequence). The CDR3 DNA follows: TGTGCCAGCAGCTTTCGGACTTCTACCTACGAGCAGTACTTC. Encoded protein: CASSFRTSTYEQYF.

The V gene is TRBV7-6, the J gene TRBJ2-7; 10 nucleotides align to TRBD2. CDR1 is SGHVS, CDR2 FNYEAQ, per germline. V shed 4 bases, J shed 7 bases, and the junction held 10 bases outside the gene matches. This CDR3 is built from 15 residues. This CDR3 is CASSSRAGGPGEQYF. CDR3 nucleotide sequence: TGTGCCAGCAGCTCAAGAGCGGGAGGGCCAGGAGAGCAGTACTTC.

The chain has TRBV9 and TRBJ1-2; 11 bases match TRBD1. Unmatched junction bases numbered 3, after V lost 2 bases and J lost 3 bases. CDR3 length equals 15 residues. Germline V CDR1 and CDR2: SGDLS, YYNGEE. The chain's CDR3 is CASSVGTGGDYGYTF. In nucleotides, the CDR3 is TGTGCCAGCAGCGTGGGGACAGGGGGAGACTATGGCTACACCTTC.

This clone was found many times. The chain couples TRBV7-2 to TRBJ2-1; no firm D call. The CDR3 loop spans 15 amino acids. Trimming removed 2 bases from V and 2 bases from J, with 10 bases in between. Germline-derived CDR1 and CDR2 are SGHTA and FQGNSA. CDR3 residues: CASSLIRTPYNEQFF. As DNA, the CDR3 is TGTGCCAGCAGCTTAATTAGAACCCCCTACAATGAGCAGTTCTTC. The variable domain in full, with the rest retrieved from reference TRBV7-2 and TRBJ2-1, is GAGVSQSPSNKVTEKGKDVELRCDPISGHTALYWYRQSLGQGLEFLIYFQGNSAPDKSGLPSDRFSAERTGGSVSTLTIQRTQQEDSAVYLCASSLIRTPYNEQFFGPGTRLTVL.

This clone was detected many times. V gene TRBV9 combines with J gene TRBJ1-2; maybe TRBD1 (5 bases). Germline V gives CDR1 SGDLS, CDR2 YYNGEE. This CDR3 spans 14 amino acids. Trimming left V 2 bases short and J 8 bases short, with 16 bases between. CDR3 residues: CASSVYDSPGGYTF. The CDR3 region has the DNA TGTGCCAGCAGCGTTTACGACAGTCCAGGCGGCTACACCTTC.

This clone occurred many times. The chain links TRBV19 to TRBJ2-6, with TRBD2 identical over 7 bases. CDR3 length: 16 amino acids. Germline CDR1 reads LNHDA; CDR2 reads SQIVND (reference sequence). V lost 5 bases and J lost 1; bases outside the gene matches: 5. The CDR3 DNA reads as TGTGCCAGTAGTCCCACGGGGGGTTCTGGGGCCAACGTCCTGACTTTC. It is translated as CASSPTGGSGANVLTF.

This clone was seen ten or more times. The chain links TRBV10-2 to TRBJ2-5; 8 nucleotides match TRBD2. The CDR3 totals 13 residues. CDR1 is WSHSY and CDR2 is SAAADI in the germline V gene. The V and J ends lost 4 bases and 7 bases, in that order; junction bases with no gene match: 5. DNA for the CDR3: TGCGCCAGCAGTGCGGGGGGGGGAAGGACCCAGTACTTC. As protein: CASSAGGGRTQYF.